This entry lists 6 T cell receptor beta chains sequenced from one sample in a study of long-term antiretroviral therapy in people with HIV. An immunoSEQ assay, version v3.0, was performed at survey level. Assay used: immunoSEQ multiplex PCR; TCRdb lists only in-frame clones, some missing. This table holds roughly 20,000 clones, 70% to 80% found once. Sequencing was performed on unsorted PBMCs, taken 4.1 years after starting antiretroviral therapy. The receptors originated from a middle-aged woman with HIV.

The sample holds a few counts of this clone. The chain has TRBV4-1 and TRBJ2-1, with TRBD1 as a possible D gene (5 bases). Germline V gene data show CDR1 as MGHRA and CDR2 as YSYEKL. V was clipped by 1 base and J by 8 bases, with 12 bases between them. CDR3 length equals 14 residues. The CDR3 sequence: CASSQARAGYEQFF. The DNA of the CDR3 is TGCGCCAGCAGCCAAGCCAGGGCTGGATATGAGCAGTTCTTC.

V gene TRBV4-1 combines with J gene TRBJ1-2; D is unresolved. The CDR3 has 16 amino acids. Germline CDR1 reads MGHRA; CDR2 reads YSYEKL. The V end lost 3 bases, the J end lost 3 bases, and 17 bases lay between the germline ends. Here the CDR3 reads CASSQLTTPMDYGYTF. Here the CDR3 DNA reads TGCGCCAGCAGCCAGCTTACGACCCCCATGGACTATGGCTACACCTTC.

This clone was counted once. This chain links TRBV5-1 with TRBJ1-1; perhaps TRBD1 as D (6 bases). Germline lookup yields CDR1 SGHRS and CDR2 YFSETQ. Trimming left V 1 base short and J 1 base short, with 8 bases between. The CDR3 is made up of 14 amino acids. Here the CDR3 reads CASSLIQGNTEAFF. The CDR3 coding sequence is TGCGCCAGCAGCTTGATACAGGGGAACACTGAAGCTTTCTTT.

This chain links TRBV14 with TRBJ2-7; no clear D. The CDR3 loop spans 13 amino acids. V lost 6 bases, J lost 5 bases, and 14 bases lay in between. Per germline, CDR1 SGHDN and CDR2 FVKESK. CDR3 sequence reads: CASRQSGQHEQYF. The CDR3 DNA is TGTGCCAGCAGGCAAAGTGGGCAACACGAGCAGTACTTC. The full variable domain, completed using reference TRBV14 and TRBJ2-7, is EAGVTQFPSHSVIEKGQTVTLRCDPISGHDNLYWYRRVMGKEIKFLLHFVKESKQDESGMPNNRFLAERTGGTYSTLKVQPAELEDSGVYFCASRQSGQHEQYFGPGTRLTVT.

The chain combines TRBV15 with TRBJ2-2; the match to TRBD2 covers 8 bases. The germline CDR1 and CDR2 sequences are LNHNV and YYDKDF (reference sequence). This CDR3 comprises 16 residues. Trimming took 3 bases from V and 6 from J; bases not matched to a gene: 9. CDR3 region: CATSSPLWRGAGELFF. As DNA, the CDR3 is TGTGCCACCAGCAGTCCCTTATGGCGGGGGGCCGGGGAGCTGTTTTTT.

The CDR3 protein is CASSVALGFHEQYF. The CDR3 nucleotides read TGTGCCAGCAGCGTAGCACTCGGCTTCCACGAGCAGTACTTC. The chain is built from TRBV9 and TRBJ2-7; D unresolved. This CDR3 is 14 amino acids long. The V gene's germline CDR1 is SGDLS and CDR2 YYNGEE. V lost 0 bases and J 5 bases, leaving 12 bases between the germline ends. Drawing the rest from reference TRBV9 and TRBJ2-7, the complete variable domain is DSGVTQTPKHLITATGQRVTLRCSPRSGDLSVYWYQQSLDQGLQFLIQYYNGEERAKGNILERFSAQQFPDLHSELNLSSLELGDSALYFCASSVALGFHEQYFGPGTRLTVT.